Below, 31 T cell receptor beta chains from the same sample are listed, as sequenced in a study of blood T cells in healthy people across ages. For the second PCR, which ran for roughly 7 to 11 cycles, a sample-barcoded 5' primer and a J-beta primer mix were used. TCRdb reprocessed the 5' RACE reads via MiXCR and lists one record per CDR3 protein. The top ten hold under 20% of the sample, which has under 1 million distinct CDR3 sequences, about 42% seen once. Sequencing input: blood. The receptors were gathered from a man aged 55 to 69 in good health.

In this sample, this clonotype turned up many times. This chain uses TRBV7-3 with TRBJ2-7; tentatively, D is TRBD2 (6 bases). This CDR3 comprises 14 residues. V shed 3 bases and J shed 6 bases, with 15 bases lying between them. Per germline, CDR1 SGHTA and CDR2 FQGTGA. The CDR3 bases are TGTGCCAGCAGCTTGGAGGGTTTAATGGGCGAGCAGTACTTC. Its protein product is CASSLEGLMGEQYF.

The table lists this clonotype with a few counts. The chain links TRBV20-1 to TRBJ2-5; D unresolved. Germline CDR1 DFQATT, CDR2 SNEGSKA (reference sequence). V lost 3 bases to trimming and J lost 2 bases, with 13 bases between them. The length of the CDR3 is 14 residues. The CDR3 spells CSASLQIPQETQYF. DNA for the CDR3: TGCAGTGCTAGTCTACAGATCCCTCAAGAGACCCAGTACTTC.

The gene calls are TRBV7-2 and TRBJ2-7; D gene unclear. The V gene lost 2 bases and the J gene lost 0 bases, with 11 bases spanning the gap. Germline values: CDR1 SGHTA, CDR2 FQGNSA. CDR3 length equals 15 residues. In nucleotides, the CDR3 is TGTGCCAGCAGCTTATTCGCAGGAAGCTCCTACGAGCAGTACTTC. Encoded protein: CASSLFAGSSYEQYF.

V and J are TRBV19 and TRBJ2-1, with no clear D. The V gene lost 3 bases and the J gene lost 2 bases, with 11 bases spanning the gap. This CDR3 region has 15 residues. CDR1 and CDR2 (germline): LNHDA, SQIVND (reference sequence). For the CDR3, the DNA is TGTGCCAGTAGTATTGAAAGCATCGCCTACAATGAGCAGTTCTTC. Translated, it gives CASSIESIAYNEQFF.

As concerns this clonotype: Given a much more abundant clone one base away, this may be a read error. This chain uses TRBV5-1 with TRBJ2-7; maybe TRBD1 (5 bases). Germline loops: CDR1 SGHRS, CDR2 YFSETQ. Deletions cut 7 bases from V and 2 bases from J, with 13 bases between. This CDR3 comprises 13 residues. CDR3 nucleotides: TGCGCCAGCGCGATCGACAGAGCCTACGAGCAGTACTTC. It yields the protein CASAIDRAYEQYF.

V is TRBV7-6 and J is TRBJ2-2; D not resolved. V dropped 4 bases and J dropped 1 base, with 10 bases sitting between them. The CDR3 runs 15 residues. Germline V gene sequence: CDR1 SGHVS, CDR2 FNYEAQ. CDR3 loop: CASSSRRLNTGELFF. CDR3 nucleotides: TGTGCCAGCAGCTCTCGCCGACTGAACACCGGGGAGCTGTTTTTT.

This clonotype has a count of ten or more. CDR3 region: CSAWLAGGRKEQFF. The CDR3 bases are TGCAGTGCGTGGCTAGCGGGGGGGCGAAAGGAGCAGTTCTTC. The rearrangement uses TRBV20-1 and TRBJ2-1, with 12 nucleotides matching TRBD2. J lost 10 bases, V lost 6 bases, and 10 bases had no gene match. This CDR3 contains 14 residues. The germline CDR1 and CDR2 sequences are DFQATT and SNEGSKA (reference sequence).

The chain is built from TRBV12-3 or TRBV12-4 and TRBJ1-2; 8 bases are shared with TRBD1. The CDR3 extends over 13 amino acids. The V and J ends lost 5 bases and 10 bases, in that order; junction bases with no gene match: 9. DNA for the CDR3: TGTGCCAGCAGTGCCGGACAGGGCTCCAACTACACCTTC. Translated: CASSAGQGSNYTF.

This clonotype was seen only a few times. V usage is TRBV7-2 and J usage is TRBJ2-3; perhaps TRBD2 as D (5 bases). The V end lost 5 bases, the J end lost 5 bases, and 17 bases lay between the germline ends. The CDR3 length is 15 residues. Germline V gene lookup returns CDR1 SGHTA and CDR2 FQGNSA. The CDR3 protein is CASSGVRPEVDTQYF. The CDR3, as DNA: TGTGCCAGCAGCGGGGTAAGGCCGGAGGTAGATACGCAGTATTTT.

The gene calls are TRBV7-9 and TRBJ2-1, with TRBD1 matching over 11 bases. Losses at the gene ends were 1 base for V and 0 bases for J; bases not matched to a gene: 11. The CDR3 length is 20 residues. Germline CDR1 SEHNR, CDR2 FQNEAQ (reference sequence). CDR3 amino acids: CASSLDMGQGDTSSYNEQFF. CDR3 in DNA: TGTGCCAGCAGCTTAGATATGGGACAGGGGGACACTAGCTCCTACAATGAGCAGTTCTTC.

The chain joins TRBV12-5 to TRBJ2-3, with 9 bases lining up with TRBD2. This CDR3 spans 17 amino acids. Germline V gives CDR1 LGHNT, CDR2 FRNRAP. V lost 1 base, J lost 1 base, and 6 bases stayed unmatched. CDR3 sequence (DNA): TGTGCTAGTGGTTTGGAAGGACTAGCGTTGGGCACAGATACGCAGTATTTT. Translation gives CASGLEGLALGTDTQYF.

This clonotype was seen once. The CDR3 loop is CASRPGGGNTEAFF. The CDR3 bases are TGTGCCAGCAGACCAGGGGGCGGAAACACTGAAGCTTTCTTT. This chain links TRBV12-3 or TRBV12-4 with TRBJ1-1; 8 bases map to TRBD1. This CDR3 is 14 amino acids long. V trimming: 6 bases; J trimming: 2 bases; junction bases outside the gene matches: 5.

This clonotype was seen a few times. The chain combines TRBV7-2 with TRBJ1-1; tentatively, D is TRBD1 (5 bases). Between the trimmed V and J ends, which lost 5 bases and 11 bases, there was a span of 15 bases. Germline-derived CDR1 and CDR2 are SGHTA and FQGNSA. The CDR3 contains 12 residues. DNA of the CDR3: TGTGCCAGCAGCGGCATAGGGGTTCGTGCTTTCTTT. Residues: CASSGIGVRAFF.

The gene calls are TRBV7-2 and TRBJ1-6, with a possible D match to TRBD1 (6 bases). Germline V lookup: CDR1 SGHTA, CDR2 FQGNSA. Trimming pared 8 bases from V and 11 bases from J, leaving 19 bases between. CDR3 length: 14 amino acids. The CDR3 here is CASGASGVQTPLHF. CDR3 coding DNA: TGTGCCAGCGGCGCCTCAGGGGTTCAGACACCCCTCCACTTT.

This clonotype occurred a few times. The V gene is TRBV12-3 or TRBV12-4, the J gene TRBJ1-2; 7 bases are a match to TRBD1. V gave up 0 bases and J gave up 11 bases; unmatched junction bases: 9. This CDR3 is built from 14 residues. The CDR3 DNA is TGTGCCAGCAGTTTAGCGCCGGGACAGCTCGGGTACACCTTC. It is translated as CASSLAPGQLGYTF.

The rearrangement links TRBV20-1 to TRBJ2-7; weak D call: TRBD2 (6 bases). CDR3 length equals 11 residues. Germline lookup yields CDR1 DFQATT and CDR2 SNEGSKA (reference sequence). Trimming stripped 3 bases from V and 10 bases from J, with 13 bases between. CDR3 amino acids: CSARSREEQYF. The CDR3 DNA follows: TGCAGTGCTAGGAGCAGGGAGGAACAGTACTTC.

This chain uses TRBV7-2 with TRBJ2-5; 8 nucleotides align to TRBD2. Trimming at V came to 4 bases and at J to 4 bases, leaving 8 bases not matched to a gene. In germline, CDR1 is SGHTA, CDR2 FQGNSA. This CDR3 has 15 amino acids. The DNA of the CDR3 is TGTGCCAGCAGCTCAATGCTAGCGGGCATAGAGACCCAGTACTTC. Translation gives CASSSMLAGIETQYF.

As for this clonotype: Since a much larger clone is just one base distant, this may be a read error. V usage is TRBV7-2 and J usage is TRBJ2-1; D uncertain. The CDR3 contains 15 residues. Germline CDR1 and CDR2: SGHTA and FQGNSA. Trimming cost V 5 bases and J 3 bases, with 14 bases left between them. CDR3 residues: CASSQRIIDYNEQFF. Written as DNA, the CDR3 is TGTGCCAGCAGCCAAAGAATAATCGACTACAATGAGCAGTTCTTC.

As to this clonotype: This clone may be a read error of a much larger clone one base away. V is TRBV2 and J is TRBJ2-3; no clear D. Germline loops: CDR1 SNHLY, CDR2 FYNNEI. CDR3 length: 12 amino acids. Here the CDR3 reads CASGELTDTQYF. The CDR3 DNA reads as TGTGCCAGCGGTGAACTCACAGATACGCAGTATTTT.

This clonotype came up a few times. The rearrangement uses TRBV12-3 or TRBV12-4 and TRBJ2-7, with TRBD2 matching over 8 bases. V lost 2 bases, J lost 8 bases, and 8 bases stayed unmatched. The CDR3 extends over 14 amino acids. The CDR3 region has the DNA TGTGCCAGCAGTTTATGGGTTGCGGGGGGCCAGCAGTACTTC. The encoded protein is CASSLWVAGGQQYF.

Worth noting for this clonotype: Germline is not matched at one junction end, which may reflect a read error. The gene calls are TRBV27 and TRBJ2-6; tentatively, D is TRBD1 (6 bases). Germline V gives CDR1 MNHEY, CDR2 SMNVEV (reference sequence). The length of the CDR3 is 15 residues. The CDR3 coding sequence is TGTGCCACGGGACACTCAAGCTCTGGGGTCAACGTCCTGACTTTC. Amino acid sequence: CATGHSSSGVNVLTF.

This chain joins TRBV29-1 and TRBJ2-7, with 7 bases identical to TRBD1. V shed 7 bases and J 2 bases; nucleotides not matched to a gene: 8. CDR1 and CDR2 (germline): SQVTM, ANQGSEA. The CDR3 runs 13 residues. CDR3 protein: CSATTGFPYEQYF. CDR3 nucleotide sequence: TGCAGCGCGACGACAGGGTTCCCCTACGAGCAGTACTTC.

The V and J genes are TRBV2 and TRBJ2-2, with D maybe TRBD1 (5 bases). CDR1 and CDR2 (germline): SNHLY, FYNNEI. The CDR3 consists of 14 residues. V lost 7 bases and J lost 2, with 11 bases in between. For the CDR3, the DNA is TGTGCCAGCAAAGGACAAGCCAACACCGGGGAGCTGTTTTTT. Protein sequence: CASKGQANTGELFF.

This clonotype turned up a few times. J is TRBJ2-7 and V is TRBV5-1; TRBD1 or TRBD2 may be the D gene (5 bases each). The J call is uncertain, as TRBJ2-5 better fits the DNA end. The CDR3 is 15 amino acids. Germline CDR1 is SGHRS and CDR2 is YFSETQ. The CDR3 is CASSLDGTPTETQYF. The CDR3 DNA is TGCGCCAGCAGCTTGGATGGGACCCCCACGGAGACCCAGTACTTC.

The genes are TRBV6-2 or TRBV6-3 and TRBJ2-3, with 8 bases matching TRBD1. This CDR3 spans 16 amino acids. V trimming: 2 bases; J trimming: 5 bases; junction bases outside the gene matches: 9. The germline V gene encodes CDR1 MNHEY and CDR2 SVGEGT. DNA for the CDR3: TGTGCCAGCAGTTACGATCGGACAGGGCCCCTAGATACGCAGTATTTT. Its translation: CASSYDRTGPLDTQYF.

The rearrangement uses TRBV2 and TRBJ2-3, with 8 bases fitting TRBD2. Germline loops: CDR1 SNHLY, CDR2 FYNNEI. The CDR3 is 14 residues long. The V and J ends lost 9 bases and 5 bases, in that order; junction bases with no gene match: 10. The CDR3 is CASARASGGDTQYF. The CDR3 nucleotides are TGTGCCAGTGCCCGGGCCAGCGGGGGAGATACGCAGTATTTT.

This clonotype was detected only a few times. The rearrangement links TRBV6-5 to TRBJ2-7, with TRBD1 identical over 8 bases. CDR1 is MNHEY, CDR2 SVGAGI, per germline. CDR3 length: 16 amino acids. The J segment lost 0 bases and the V segment lost 6 bases, leaving 10 bases of the junction unmatched. The CDR3 region is CASRLRTGTGSYEQYF. The CDR3 DNA sequence: TGTGCCAGCAGACTCCGGACCGGGACAGGCTCCTACGAGCAGTACTTC.

Only a few counts were recorded for this clonotype. The rearrangement joins TRBV7-2 to TRBJ2-7, with D possibly being TRBD1 (5 bases). The CDR3 is made up of 15 amino acids. Germline assignment: CDR1 SGHTA and CDR2 FQGNSA. V lost 2 bases and J 2 bases, leaving 13 bases between the germline ends. The CDR3 sequence: CASSLTSAQAYEQYF. The DNA for the CDR3 is TGTGCCAGCAGCTTAACCTCTGCACAGGCCTACGAGCAGTACTTC.

V gene TRBV5-6 combines with J gene TRBJ2-5; D gene ambiguous. Germline CDR1 SGHDT, CDR2 YYEEEE. There are 15 residues in the CDR3. V shed 3 bases and J shed 7 bases, with 19 bases lying between them. The CDR3 nucleotides are TGTGCCAGCAGCTCTCCTCAAGCCCAAGATGCGACCCAGTACTTC. It codes for CASSSPQAQDATQYF.

The chain is built from TRBV4-1 and TRBJ2-3; weak D call: TRBD2 (6 bases). CDR1 is MGHRA, CDR2 YSYEKL, per germline. V lost 4 bases and J 0 bases, leaving 23 bases between the germline ends. The CDR3 consists of 19 residues. The CDR3 coding sequence is TGCGCCAGCAGCCCGCGGACTACTCAAACGCTCACTAGCACAGATACGCAGTATTTT. Protein sequence: CASSPRTTQTLTSTDTQYF.

On this clonotype: This clone may be a read error of a much larger clone one base away. The chain carries TRBV4-1 and TRBJ1-4; the D gene is possibly TRBD1 (6 bases). Germline lookup yields CDR1 MGHRA and CDR2 YSYEKL. This CDR3 region has 15 residues. Here the CDR3 DNA reads TGCGCCAGCAGCCAAGGAACAGGGTTTAGTGAAGAACTGTTTTTT. This codes for CASSQGTGFSEELFF.